This T cell receptor (beta chain) was retrieved from a study of T cells after yellow fever vaccination. Germline CDR1 reads SNHLY; CDR2 reads FYNNEI. V lost 6 bases to trimming and J lost 6 bases; unmatched junction nucleotides: 6. The CDR3 spans 13 residues. TCRdb re-derived calls from the 5' RACE reads in MiXCR, one entry per CDR3 protein. The sample records 200,000 to 300,000 distinct CDR3 sequences, approximately 3.5% being singletons. This clonotype was found many times. This rearrangement joins TRBV2 to TRBJ2-3; 7 bases map to TRBD1. The sequence derives from a man in his late teens or twenties who received the YFV17D yellow fever vaccine. The sample in question was PBMCs, obtained 15 days after the yellow fever booster vaccination. The CDR3 DNA is TGTGCCAGCAGGAGGGGGCAAGGGGATACGCAGTATTTT. Translated: CASRRGQGDTQYF.